This T cell receptor beta chain was identified in a study of blood T cell repertoires in COVID-19. At the level of the study: Samples came from the United States, Italy and Spain, spanning acute and convalescent COVID-19. In each case, the material was cDNA or gDNA derived from T cells, B-cell-depleted T cells, or PBMCs.

It was during active infection that Seattle patients were enrolled and then longitudinally followed. Assay: immunoSEQ multiplex PCR; the TCRdb copy retains only in-frame clones and omits some. The sample carries some 80,000 clones, roughly 90% recorded once. Germline CDR1 reads MNHEY; CDR2 reads SVGAGI. The CDR3 is 15 amino acids. Trimming pared 0 bases from V and 3 bases from J, leaving 11 bases between. This clonotype was sampled from a man aged 50 or older with COVID-19, enrolled during active disease. The sequenced sample consisted of peripheral blood. The chain has TRBV6-5 and TRBJ2-5, with D hard to call. The chain's CDR3 is CASSYSISTEETQYF. CDR3 DNA: TGTGCCAGCAGTTACTCGATAAGTACGGAAGAGACCCAGTACTTC.